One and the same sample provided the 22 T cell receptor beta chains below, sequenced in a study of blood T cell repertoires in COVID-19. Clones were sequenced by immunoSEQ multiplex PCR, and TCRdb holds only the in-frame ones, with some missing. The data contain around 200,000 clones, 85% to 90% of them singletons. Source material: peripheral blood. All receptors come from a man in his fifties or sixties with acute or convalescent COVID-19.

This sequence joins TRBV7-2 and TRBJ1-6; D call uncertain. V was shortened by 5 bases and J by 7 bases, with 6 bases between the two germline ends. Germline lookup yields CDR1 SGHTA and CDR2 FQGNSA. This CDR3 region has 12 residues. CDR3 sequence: CASSTLNSPLHF. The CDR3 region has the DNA TGTGCCAGCAGCACCCTAAATTCACCCCTCCACTTT. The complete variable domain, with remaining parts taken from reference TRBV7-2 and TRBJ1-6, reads GAGVSQSPSNKVTEKGKDVELRCDPISGHTALYWYRQSLGQGLEFLIYFQGNSAPDKSGLPSDRFSAERTGGSVSTLTIQRTQQEDSAVYLCASSTLNSPLHFGNGTRLTVT.

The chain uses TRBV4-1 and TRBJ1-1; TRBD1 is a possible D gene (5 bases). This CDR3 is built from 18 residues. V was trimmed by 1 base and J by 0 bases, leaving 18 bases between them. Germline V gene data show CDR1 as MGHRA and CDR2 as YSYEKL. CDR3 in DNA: TGCGCCAGCAGCCAAGTAGGAGGGGCTTTCCTGATGAACACTGAAGCTTTCTTT. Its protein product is CASSQVGGAFLMNTEAFF.

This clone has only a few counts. CDR3 loop: CATSDFWPGARGNNYGYTF. The CDR3 DNA follows: TGTGCCACCAGTGATTTCTGGCCGGGGGCCAGGGGGAATAACTATGGCTACACCTTC. This sequence joins TRBV24-1 and TRBJ1-2, with TRBD1 matching over 7 bases. Germline-derived CDR1 and CDR2 are KGHDR and SFDVKD. The CDR3 spans 19 residues. V shed 1 base and J 1 base; nucleotides not matched to a gene: 14.

CDR3 DNA: TGTGCCAGCAGCCCCCGGGACAGGGAAGCTTTCTTT. Amino acid sequence: CASSPRDREAFF. The V and J genes are TRBV5-6 and TRBJ1-1, with 8 bases identical to TRBD1. Unmatched junction bases numbered 4, after V lost 4 bases and J lost 8 bases. This CDR3 comprises 12 residues. Germline CDR1 reads SGHDT; CDR2 reads YYEEEE.

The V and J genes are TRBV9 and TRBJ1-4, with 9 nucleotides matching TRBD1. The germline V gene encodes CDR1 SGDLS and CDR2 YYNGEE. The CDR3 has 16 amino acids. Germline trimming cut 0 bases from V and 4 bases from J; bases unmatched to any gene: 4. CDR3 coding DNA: TGTGCCAGCAGCGTAGCTCCGGGACAGGGTAATGAAAAACTGTTTTTT. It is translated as CASSVAPGQGNEKLFF.

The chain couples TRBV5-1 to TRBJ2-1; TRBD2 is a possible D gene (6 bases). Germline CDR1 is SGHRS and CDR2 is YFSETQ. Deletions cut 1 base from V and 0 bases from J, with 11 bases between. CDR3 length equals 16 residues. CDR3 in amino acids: CASSLRGLSSYNEQFF. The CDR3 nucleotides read TGCGCCAGCAGCTTGAGGGGACTGAGCTCCTACAATGAGCAGTTCTTC.

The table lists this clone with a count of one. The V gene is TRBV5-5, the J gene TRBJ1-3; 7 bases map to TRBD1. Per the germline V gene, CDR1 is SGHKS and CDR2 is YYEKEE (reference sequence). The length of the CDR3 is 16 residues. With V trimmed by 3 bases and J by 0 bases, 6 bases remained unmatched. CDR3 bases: TGTGCCAGCAGCTCATGGACAGGATACTCTGGAAACACCATATATTTT. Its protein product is CASSSWTGYSGNTIYF.

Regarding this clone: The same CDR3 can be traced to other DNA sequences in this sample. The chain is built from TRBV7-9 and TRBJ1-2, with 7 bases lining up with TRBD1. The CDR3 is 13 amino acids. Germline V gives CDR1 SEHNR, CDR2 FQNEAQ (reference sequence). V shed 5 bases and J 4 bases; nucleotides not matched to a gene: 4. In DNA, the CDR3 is TGTGCCAGCAGCCCGGGACAGCGCTATGGCTACACCTTC. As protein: CASSPGQRYGYTF.

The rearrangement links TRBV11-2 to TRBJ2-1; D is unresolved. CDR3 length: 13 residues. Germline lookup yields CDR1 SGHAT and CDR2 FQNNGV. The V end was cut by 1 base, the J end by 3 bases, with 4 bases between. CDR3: CASSLAIYNEQFF. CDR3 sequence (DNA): TGTGCCAGCAGCTTAGCAATCTACAATGAGCAGTTCTTC.

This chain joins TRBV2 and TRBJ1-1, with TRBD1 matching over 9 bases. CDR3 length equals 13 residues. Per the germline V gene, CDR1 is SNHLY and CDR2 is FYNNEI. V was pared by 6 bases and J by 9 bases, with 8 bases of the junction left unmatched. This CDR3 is CASRPRQGVKAFF. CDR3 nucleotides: TGTGCCAGCAGGCCCCGACAGGGGGTAAAAGCTTTCTTT. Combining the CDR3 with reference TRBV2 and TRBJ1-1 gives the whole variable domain EPEVTQTPSHQVTQMGQEVILRCVPISNHLYFYWYRQILGQKVEFLVSFYNNEISEKSEIFDDQFSVERPDGSNFTLKIRSTKLEDSAMYFCASRPRQGVKAFFGQGTRLTVV.

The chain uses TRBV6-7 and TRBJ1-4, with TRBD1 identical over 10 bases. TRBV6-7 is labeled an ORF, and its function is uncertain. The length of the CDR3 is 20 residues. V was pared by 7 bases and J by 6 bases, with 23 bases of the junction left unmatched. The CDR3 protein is CASTSRFNRGQGWVDEKLFF. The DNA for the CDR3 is TGTGCCAGCACCTCTCGGTTCAACCGGGGACAGGGGTGGGTGGATGAAAAACTGTTTTTT.

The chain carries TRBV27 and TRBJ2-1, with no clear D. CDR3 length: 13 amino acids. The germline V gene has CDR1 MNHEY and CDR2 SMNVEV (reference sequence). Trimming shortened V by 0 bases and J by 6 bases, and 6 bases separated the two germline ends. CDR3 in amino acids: CASSLSASNEQFF. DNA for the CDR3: TGTGCCAGCAGTTTATCGGCTAGCAATGAGCAGTTCTTC.

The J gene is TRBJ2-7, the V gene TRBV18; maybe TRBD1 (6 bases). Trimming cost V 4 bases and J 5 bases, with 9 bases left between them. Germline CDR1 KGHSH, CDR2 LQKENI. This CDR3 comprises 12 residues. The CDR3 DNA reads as TGTGCCAGCTCACAGCAGGGGAACGAGCAGTACTTC. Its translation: CASSQQGNEQYF.

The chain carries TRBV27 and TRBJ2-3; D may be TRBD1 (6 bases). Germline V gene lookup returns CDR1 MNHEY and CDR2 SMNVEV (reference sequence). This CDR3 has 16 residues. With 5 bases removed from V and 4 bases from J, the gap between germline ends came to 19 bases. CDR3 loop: CASSPLKQGWADTQYF. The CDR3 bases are TGTGCCAGCAGTCCCCTCAAACAGGGATGGGCAGATACGCAGTATTTT.

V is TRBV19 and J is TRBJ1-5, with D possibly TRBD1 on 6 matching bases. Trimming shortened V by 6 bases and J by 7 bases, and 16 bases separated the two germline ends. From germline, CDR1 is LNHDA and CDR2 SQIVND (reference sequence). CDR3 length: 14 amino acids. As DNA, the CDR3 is TGTGCCAGTAGCCAGACAGGTGGGAACCAGCCCCAGCATTTT. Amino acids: CASSQTGGNQPQHF.

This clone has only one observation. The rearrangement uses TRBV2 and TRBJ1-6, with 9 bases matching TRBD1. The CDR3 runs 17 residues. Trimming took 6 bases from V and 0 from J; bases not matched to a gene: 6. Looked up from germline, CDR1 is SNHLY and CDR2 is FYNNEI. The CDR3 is CASRPGQGSSYNSPLHF. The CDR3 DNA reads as TGTGCCAGCAGACCGGGACAGGGCAGCTCCTATAATTCACCCCTCCACTTT.

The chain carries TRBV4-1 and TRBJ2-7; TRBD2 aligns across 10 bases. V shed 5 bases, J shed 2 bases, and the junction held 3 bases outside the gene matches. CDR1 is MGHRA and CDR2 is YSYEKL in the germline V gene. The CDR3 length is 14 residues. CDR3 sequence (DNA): TGCGCCAGCAGCTTAGCGGGGGGCCCCTACGAGCAGTACTTC. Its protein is CASSLAGGPYEQYF.

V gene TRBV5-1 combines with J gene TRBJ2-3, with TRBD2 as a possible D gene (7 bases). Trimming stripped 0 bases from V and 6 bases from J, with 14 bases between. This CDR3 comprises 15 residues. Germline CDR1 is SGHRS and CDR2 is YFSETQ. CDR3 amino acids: CASSLAGGGGDTQYF. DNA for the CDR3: TGCGCCAGCAGCTTGGCCGGCGGGGGCGGGGATACGCAGTATTTT.

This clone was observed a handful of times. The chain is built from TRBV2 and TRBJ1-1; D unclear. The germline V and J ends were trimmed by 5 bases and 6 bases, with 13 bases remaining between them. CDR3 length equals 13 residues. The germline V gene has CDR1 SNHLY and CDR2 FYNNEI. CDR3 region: CASSRDTSAEAFF. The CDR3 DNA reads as TGTGCCAGCAGTCGTGATACCTCGGCTGAAGCTTTCTTT.

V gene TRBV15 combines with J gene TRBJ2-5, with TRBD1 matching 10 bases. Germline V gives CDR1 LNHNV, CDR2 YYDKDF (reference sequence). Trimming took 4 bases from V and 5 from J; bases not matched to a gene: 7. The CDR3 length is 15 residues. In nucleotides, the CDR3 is TGTGCCACCAGCAAAGACAGGGGGCGCATTGAGACCCAGTACTTC. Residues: CATSKDRGRIETQYF.

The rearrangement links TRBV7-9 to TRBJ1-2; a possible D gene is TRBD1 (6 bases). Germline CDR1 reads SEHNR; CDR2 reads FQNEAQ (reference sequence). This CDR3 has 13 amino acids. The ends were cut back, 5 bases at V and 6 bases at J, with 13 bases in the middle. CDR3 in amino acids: CASSPRQADGYTF. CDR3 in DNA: TGTGCCAGCAGCCCACGACAGGCTGATGGCTACACCTTC.

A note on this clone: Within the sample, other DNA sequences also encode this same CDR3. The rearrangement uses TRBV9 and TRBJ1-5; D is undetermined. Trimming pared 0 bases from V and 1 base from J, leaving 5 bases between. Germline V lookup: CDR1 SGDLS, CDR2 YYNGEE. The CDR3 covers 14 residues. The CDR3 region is CASSVGGSNQPQHF. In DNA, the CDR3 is TGTGCCAGCAGCGTAGGCGGCAGCAATCAGCCCCAGCATTTT. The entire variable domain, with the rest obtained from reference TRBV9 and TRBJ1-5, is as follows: DSGVTQTPKHLITATGQRVTLRCSPRSGDLSVYWYQQSLDQGLQFLIQYYNGEERAKGNILERFSAQQFPDLHSELNLSSLELGDSALYFCASSVGGSNQPQHFGDGTRLSIL.